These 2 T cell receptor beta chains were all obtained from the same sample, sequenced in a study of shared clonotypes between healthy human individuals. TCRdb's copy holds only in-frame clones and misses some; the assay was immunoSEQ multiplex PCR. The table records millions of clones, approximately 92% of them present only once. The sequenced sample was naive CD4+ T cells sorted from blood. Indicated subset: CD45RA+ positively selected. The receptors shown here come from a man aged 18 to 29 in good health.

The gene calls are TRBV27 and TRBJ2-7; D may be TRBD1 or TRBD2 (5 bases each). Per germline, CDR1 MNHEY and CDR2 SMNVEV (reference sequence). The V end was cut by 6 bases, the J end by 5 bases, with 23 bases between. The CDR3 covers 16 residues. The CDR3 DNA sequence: TGTGCCAGCAGCCTCACCCTCCGGGACCATGTGAACGAGCAGTACTTC. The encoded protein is CASSLTLRDHVNEQYF.

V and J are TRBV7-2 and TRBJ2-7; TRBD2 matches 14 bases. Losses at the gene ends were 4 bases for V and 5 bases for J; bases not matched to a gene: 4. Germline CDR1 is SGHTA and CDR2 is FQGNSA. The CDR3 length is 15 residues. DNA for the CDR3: TGTGCCAGCAGCTCGGGACTAGCGGGAGTTAACGAGCAGTACTTC. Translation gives CASSSGLAGVNEQYF.